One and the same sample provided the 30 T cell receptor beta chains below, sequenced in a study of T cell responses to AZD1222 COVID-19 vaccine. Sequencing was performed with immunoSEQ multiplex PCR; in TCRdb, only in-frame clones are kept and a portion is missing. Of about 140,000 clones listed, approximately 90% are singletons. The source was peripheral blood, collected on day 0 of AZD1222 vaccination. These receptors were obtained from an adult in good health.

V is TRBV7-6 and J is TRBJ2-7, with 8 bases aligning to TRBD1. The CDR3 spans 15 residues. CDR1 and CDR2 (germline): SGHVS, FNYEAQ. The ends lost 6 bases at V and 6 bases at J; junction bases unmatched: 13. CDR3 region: CASSLLQGAAREQYF. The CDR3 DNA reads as TGTGCCAGCAGTTTACTCCAGGGGGCAGCCCGCGAGCAGTACTTC.

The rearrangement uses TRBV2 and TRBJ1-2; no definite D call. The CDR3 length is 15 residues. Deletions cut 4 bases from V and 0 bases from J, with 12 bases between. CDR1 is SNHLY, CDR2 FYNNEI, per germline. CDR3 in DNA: TGTGCCAGCAGTGGTTCTCCGATTACTAACTATGGCTACACCTTC. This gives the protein CASSGSPITNYGYTF.

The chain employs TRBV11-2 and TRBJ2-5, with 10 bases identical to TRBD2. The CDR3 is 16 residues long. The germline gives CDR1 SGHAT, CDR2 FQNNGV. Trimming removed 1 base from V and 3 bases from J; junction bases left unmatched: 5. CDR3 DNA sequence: TGTGCCAGCAGCTTAGGTAGCGGGGGGTCGAAAGAGACCCAGTACTTC. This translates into CASSLGSGGSKETQYF.

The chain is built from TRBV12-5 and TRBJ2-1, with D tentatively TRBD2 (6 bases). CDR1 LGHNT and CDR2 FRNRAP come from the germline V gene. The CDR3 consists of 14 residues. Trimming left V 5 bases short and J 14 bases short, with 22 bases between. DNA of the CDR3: TGTGCTAGTGGTACAGGACGGGGCGAGGGAGGCGAGTTCTTC. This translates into CASGTGRGEGGEFF.

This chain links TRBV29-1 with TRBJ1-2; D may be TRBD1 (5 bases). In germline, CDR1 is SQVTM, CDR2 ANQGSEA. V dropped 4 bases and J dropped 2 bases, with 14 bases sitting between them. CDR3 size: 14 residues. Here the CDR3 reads CSVVTGALNYGYTF. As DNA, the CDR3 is TGCAGCGTTGTAACCGGGGCCCTAAACTATGGCTACACCTTC. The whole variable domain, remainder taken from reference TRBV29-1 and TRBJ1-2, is SAVISQKPSRDICQRGTSLTIQCQVDSQVTMMFWYRQQPGQSLTLIATANQGSEATYESGFVIDKFPISRPNLTFSTLTVSNMSPEDSSIYLCSVVTGALNYGYTFGSGTRLTVV.

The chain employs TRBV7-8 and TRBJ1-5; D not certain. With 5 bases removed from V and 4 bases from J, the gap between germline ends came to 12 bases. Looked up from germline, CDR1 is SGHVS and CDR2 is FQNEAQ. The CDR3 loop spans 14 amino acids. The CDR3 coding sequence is TGTGCCAGCAGCCCCCGGACGGTTAATCAGCCCCAGCATTTT. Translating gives CASSPRTVNQPQHF.

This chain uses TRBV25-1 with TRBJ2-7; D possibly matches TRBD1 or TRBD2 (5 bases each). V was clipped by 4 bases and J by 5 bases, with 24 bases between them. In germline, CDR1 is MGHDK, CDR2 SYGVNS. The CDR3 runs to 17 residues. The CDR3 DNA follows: TGTGCCAGCAGTGCCGTAGGGGAGACAGTAATCCTCCACGAGCAGTACTTC. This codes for CASSAVGETVILHEQYF.

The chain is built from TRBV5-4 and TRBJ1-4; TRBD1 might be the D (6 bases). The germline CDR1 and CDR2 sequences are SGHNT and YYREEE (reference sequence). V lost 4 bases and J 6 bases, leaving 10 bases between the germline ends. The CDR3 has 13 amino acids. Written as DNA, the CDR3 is TGTGCCAGCAGCGGGGGGACATATGAAAAACTGTTTTTT. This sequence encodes CASSGGTYEKLFF.

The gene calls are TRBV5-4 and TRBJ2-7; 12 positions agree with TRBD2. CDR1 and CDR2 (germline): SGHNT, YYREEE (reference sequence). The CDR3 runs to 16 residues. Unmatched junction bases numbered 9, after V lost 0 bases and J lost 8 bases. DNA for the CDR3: TGTGCCAGCAGCTTGGGGACTAGCGGGGTCCCCCTGAAGCAGTACTTC. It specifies CASSLGTSGVPLKQYF.

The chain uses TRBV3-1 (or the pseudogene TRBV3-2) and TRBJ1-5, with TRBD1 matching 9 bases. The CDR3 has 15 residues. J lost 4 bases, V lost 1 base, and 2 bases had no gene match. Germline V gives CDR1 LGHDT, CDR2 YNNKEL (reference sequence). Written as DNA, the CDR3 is TGTGCCAGCAGCCAAGGGGACAGGGAGAATCAGCCCCAGCATTTT. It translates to CASSQGDRENQPQHF.

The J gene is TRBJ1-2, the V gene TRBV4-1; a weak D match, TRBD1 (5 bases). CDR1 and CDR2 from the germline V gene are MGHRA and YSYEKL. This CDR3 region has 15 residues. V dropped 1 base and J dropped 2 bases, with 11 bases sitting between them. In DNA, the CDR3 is TGCGCCAGCAGCCAAGCAACCGGGGCAAACTATGGCTACACCTTC. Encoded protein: CASSQATGANYGYTF.

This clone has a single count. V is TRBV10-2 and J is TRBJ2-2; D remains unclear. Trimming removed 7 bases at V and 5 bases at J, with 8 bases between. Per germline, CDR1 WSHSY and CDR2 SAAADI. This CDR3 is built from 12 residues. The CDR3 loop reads CASTDPTGELFF. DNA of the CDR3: TGCGCCAGCACCGACCCGACCGGGGAGCTGTTTTTT.

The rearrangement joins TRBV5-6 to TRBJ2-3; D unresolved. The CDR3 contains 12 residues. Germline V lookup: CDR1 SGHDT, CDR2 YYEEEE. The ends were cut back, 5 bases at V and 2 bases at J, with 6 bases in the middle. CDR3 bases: TGTGCCAGCAGACAGACCACAGATACGCAGTATTTT. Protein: CASRQTTDTQYF.

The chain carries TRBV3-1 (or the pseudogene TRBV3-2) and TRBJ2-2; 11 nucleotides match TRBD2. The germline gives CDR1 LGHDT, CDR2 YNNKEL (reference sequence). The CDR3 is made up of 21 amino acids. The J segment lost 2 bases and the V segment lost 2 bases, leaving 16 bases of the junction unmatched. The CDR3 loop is CASSQPLSAGTSGSNTGELFF. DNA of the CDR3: TGTGCCAGCAGCCAACCACTCTCCGCCGGGACTAGCGGATCCAACACCGGGGAGCTGTTTTTT.

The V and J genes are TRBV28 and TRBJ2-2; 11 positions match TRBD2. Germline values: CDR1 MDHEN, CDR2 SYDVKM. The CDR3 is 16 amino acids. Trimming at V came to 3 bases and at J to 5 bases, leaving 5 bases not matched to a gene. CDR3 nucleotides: TGTGCCAGCAGTTTCCCGGTAGCGGGAGGGACCGGGGAGCTGTTTTTT. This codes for CASSFPVAGGTGELFF.

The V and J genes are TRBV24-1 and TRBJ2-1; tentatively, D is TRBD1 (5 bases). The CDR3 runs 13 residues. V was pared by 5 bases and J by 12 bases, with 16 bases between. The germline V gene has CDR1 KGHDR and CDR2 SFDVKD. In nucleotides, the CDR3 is TGTGCCACCAGTGTCACAGGTAGCCTGGGGCAGTTCTTC. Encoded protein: CATSVTGSLGQFF.

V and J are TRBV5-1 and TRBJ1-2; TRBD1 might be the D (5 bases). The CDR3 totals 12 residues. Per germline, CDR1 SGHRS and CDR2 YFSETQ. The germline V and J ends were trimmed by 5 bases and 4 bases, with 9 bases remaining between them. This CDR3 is CASSNGGYGYTF. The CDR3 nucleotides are TGCGCCAGCAGTAACGGGGGCTATGGCTACACCTTC.

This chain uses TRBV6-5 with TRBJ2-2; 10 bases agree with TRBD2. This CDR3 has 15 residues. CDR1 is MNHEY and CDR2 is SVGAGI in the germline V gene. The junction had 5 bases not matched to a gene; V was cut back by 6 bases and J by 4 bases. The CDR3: CASSRSGRPTGELFF. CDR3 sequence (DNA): TGTGCCAGCAGCCGTAGCGGGAGGCCCACCGGGGAGCTGTTTTTT.

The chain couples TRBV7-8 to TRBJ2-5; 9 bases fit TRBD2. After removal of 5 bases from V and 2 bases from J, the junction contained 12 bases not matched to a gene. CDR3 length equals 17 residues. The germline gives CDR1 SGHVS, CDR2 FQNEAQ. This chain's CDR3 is CASSPSIRSGRQETQYF. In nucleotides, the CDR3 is TGTGCCAGCAGCCCCTCGATCCGTAGCGGGAGACAAGAGACCCAGTACTTC.

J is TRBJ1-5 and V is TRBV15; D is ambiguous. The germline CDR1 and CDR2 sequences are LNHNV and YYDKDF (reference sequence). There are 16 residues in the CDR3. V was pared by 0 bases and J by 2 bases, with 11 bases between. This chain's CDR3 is CATSRDRVGGNQPQHF. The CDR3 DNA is TGTGCCACCAGCAGAGATCGGGTTGGGGGCAATCAGCCCCAGCATTTT.

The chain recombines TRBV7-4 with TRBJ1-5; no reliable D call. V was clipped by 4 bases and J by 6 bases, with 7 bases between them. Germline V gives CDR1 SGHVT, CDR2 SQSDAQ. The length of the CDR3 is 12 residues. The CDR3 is CASSWASQPQHF. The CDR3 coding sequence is TGTGCCAGCAGCTGGGCGAGTCAGCCCCAGCATTTT.

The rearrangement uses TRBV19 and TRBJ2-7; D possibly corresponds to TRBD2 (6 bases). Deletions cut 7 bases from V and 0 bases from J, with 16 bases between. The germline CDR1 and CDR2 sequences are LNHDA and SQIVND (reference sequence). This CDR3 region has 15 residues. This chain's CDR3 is CASKAGSGPSYEQYF. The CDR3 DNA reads TGTGCCAGTAAGGCGGGGTCGGGACCCTCCTACGAGCAGTACTTC.

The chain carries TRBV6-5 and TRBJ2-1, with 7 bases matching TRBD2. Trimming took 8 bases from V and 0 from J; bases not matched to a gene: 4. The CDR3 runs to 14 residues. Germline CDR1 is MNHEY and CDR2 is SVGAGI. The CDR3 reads CASVGRGSYNEQFF. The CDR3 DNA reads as TGTGCCAGCGTTGGGAGGGGCTCCTACAATGAGCAGTTCTTC.

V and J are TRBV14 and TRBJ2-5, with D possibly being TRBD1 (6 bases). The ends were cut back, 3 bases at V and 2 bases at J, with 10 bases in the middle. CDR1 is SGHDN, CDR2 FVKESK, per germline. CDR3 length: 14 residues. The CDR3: CASSQGDIQETQYF. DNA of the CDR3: TGTGCCAGCAGCCAGGGGGACATTCAAGAGACCCAGTACTTC.

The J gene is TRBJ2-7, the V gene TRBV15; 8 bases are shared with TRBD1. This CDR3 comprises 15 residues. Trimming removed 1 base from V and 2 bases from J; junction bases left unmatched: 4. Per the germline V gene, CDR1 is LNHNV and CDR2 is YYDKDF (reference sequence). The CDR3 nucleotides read TGTGCCACCAGCAGAGGGGACAGGCCCCCCTACGAGCAGTACTTC. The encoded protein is CATSRGDRPPYEQYF.

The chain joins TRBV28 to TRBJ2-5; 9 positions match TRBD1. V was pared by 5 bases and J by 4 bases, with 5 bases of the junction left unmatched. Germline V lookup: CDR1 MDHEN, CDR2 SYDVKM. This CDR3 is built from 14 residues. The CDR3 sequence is CASSIRGQGETQYF. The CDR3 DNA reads TGTGCCAGCAGTATTAGGGGACAGGGAGAGACCCAGTACTTC.

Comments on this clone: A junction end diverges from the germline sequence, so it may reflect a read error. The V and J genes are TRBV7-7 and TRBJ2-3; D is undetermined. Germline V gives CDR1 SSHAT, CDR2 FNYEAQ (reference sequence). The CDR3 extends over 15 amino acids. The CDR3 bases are TGTGCTAGCAGCCCCACGACGTCTGGCACAGATACGCAGTATTTT. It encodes CASSPTTSGTDTQYF.

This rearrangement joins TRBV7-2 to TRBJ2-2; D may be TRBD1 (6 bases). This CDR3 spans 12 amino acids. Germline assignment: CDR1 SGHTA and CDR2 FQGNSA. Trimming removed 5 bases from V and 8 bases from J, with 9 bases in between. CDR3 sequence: CASSTRGGELFF. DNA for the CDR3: TGTGCCAGCAGCACCAGGGGAGGGGAGCTGTTTTTT. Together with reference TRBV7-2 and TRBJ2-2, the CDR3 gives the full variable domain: GAGVSQSPSNKVTEKGKDVELRCDPISGHTALYWYRQSLGQGLEFLIYFQGNSAPDKSGLPSDRFSAERTGGSVSTLTIQRTQQEDSAVYLCASSTRGGELFFGEGSRLTVL.

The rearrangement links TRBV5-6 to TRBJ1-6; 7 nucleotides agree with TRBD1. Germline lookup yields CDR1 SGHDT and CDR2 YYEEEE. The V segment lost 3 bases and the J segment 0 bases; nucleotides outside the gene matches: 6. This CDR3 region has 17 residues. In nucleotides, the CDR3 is TGTGCCAGCAGCTGGGGACAGAAGAACTCCTATAATTCACCCCTCCACTTT. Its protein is CASSWGQKNSYNSPLHF.

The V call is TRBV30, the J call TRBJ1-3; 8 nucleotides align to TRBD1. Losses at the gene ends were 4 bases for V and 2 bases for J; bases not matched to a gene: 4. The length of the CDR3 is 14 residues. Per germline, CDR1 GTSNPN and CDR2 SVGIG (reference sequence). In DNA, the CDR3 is TGTGCCTGGATGAGGACAGGGACTGGAAACACCATATATTTT. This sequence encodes CAWMRTGTGNTIYF.